This is a list of T cell receptor beta chains from one sample in a study of T cells in Graves' hyperthyroidism and ophthalmopathy. Via MiXCR, TCRdb re-called the multiplex PCR reads, giving one row per CDR3 protein. Here the sample spans hundreds of thousands of distinct CDR3 sequences, roughly 17% being singletons. Sequenced material: blood. Receptors were obtained from a woman aged 18-29 years with Graves' ophthalmopathy. Each CDR3 is given with its conserved first and last residue. D genes are given only for firm matches. Some rows mark clone size as missing; the rest say once, few, many or name a class of expanded clone.

D,size,J,V,CDR3
TRBD2,many,TRBJ2-1,TRBV7-7,CASSLAGGSINEQFF
NA,many,TRBJ1-1,TRBV5-1,CASSLVGARENTEAFF
TRBD1,many,TRBJ2-5,TRBV10-3,CAISTGVEETQYF
NA,many,TRBJ2-3,TRBV7-9,CASSQEGDGADTQYF
NA,many,TRBJ1-1,TRBV28,CASSLSSGITEAFF
NA,many,TRBJ1-2,TRBV28,CASSLTDYYGYTF
TRBD2,many,TRBJ2-7,TRBV28,CASSPSRGSRSDEQYF
NA,few,TRBJ2-1,TRBV3-1,CASSPLPAIVGQPSYNEQFF
TRBD2,many,TRBJ2-7,TRBV29-1,CSVESPGGSEQYF
NA,many,TRBJ1-1,TRBV7-3,CASSLGRGVTEAFF
NA,many,TRBJ1-2,TRBV6-5,CASSYSRQAYGYTF
NA,many,TRBJ2-3,TRBV7-2,CASSLVAGTDTQYF
NA,many,TRBJ2-7,TRBV11-2,CASSLGGGTESYEQYF
TRBD1,many,TRBJ1-1,TRBV5-8,CASSPGGGYKNTEAFF
TRBD2,NA,TRBJ2-7,TRBV7-9,CASSLARTSGGDEQYF
NA,NA,TRBJ2-3,TRBV19,CASSYRYTDTQYF
NA,many,TRBJ1-4,TRBV11-2,CASSETGLNEKLFF
TRBD1,few,TRBJ1-1,TRBV14,CASSQALYGQGNTEAFF
NA,many,TRBJ2-5,TRBV4-1,CASSQANVQQETQYF
NA,NA,TRBJ1-1,TRBV30,CAWRIGTVIMNTEAFF
NA,many,TRBJ1-2,TRBV4-1,CASSQPFLQGNYGYTF
NA,many,TRBJ1-1,TRBV12-3/TRBV12-4,CASSFAPPGRGTEAFF
NA,many,TRBJ2-1,TRBV27,CASSVYNEQFF
TRBD1,many,TRBJ1-2,TRBV2,CASSGVAGGSRGYTF
NA,many,TRBJ2-7,TRBV27,CASSSWDTFYEQYF
TRBD1,many,TRBJ2-7,TRBV30,CAWSFGQGAYEQYF
TRBD2,many,TRBJ2-3,TRBV6-2/TRBV6-3,CASSRGTSGTPDTQYF
NA,many,TRBJ2-2,TRBV6-4,CASSDGRGTGELFF
TRBD2,many,TRBJ2-2,TRBV28,CASSLWTSGNTGELFF
TRBD1,NA,TRBJ1-5,TRBV27,CASAPGTGGSRQPQHF
NA,many,TRBJ1-1,TRBV6-1,CASRSLMNTEAFF
NA,many,TRBJ2-3,TRBV15,CATSREGGGRTDTQYF
NA,many,TRBJ2-5,TRBV9,CASSGRDSRETQYF
NA,many,TRBJ2-2,TRBV30,CAWSLPPGRLFF
NA,many,TRBJ1-1,TRBV12-3/TRBV12-4,CASSRTDITEAFF
TRBD1,NA,TRBJ2-7,TRBV28,CASSSLGTGVNEQYF
TRBD1,many,TRBJ1-6,TRBV6-1,CTTGSSYNSPLHF
NA,many,TRBJ2-7,TRBV6-2/TRBV6-3,CASSSTSSISVTSYEQYF
NA,once,TRBJ1-2,TRBV5-6,CSSGPRGGGYTF
NA,many,TRBJ2-3,TRBV20-1,CSAPGVGAKEDTQYF